The sequence of this TCR beta chain was determined in a study of identical twins. As concerns this clonotype: Antigen: not known.

Findings and limits, study-wide: A lower insertion count was a feature of abundant cord blood beta clonotypes, with no such feature in memory repertoires. The degree of excess twin sharing was weaker in beta out-of-frame sequences. Models, which agreed with sharing between unrelated individuals, nonetheless underestimated the out-of-frame TCR alpha sharing seen in monozygotic twins.

In germline, CDR1 is SGDLS, CDR2 YYNGEE. J was trimmed by 5 bases and V by 8 bases; bases with no gene match: 7. The CDR3 is 14 residues long. TCRdb re-called the 5' RACE reads through MiXCR, storing one row per CDR3 protein. The sample has 350,000 to 450,000 distinct CDR3 sequences, about 18% seen once. The material sequenced was naive T cells sorted from blood. This chain uses TRBV9 with TRBJ2-2; 9 nucleotides line up with TRBD1. The receptor was derived from a man over 45 in good health. Here the CDR3 DNA reads TGTGCCAGTGAGGAGGACAGGGGAACCGGGGAGCTGTTTTTT. Encoded protein: CASEEDRGTGELFF.